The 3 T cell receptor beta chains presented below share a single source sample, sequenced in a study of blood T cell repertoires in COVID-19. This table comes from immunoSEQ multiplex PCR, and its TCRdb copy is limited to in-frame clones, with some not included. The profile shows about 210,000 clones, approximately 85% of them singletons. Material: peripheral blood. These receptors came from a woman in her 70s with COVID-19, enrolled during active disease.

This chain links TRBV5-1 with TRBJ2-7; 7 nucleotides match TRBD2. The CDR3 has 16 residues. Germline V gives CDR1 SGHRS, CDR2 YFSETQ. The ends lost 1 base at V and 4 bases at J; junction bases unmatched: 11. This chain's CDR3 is CASSLSSSGFPYEQYF. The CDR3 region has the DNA TGCGCCAGCAGCTTGTCGTCTAGCGGATTTCCGTACGAGCAGTACTTC. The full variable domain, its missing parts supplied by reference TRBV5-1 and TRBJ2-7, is KAGVTQTPRYLIKTRGQQVTLSCSPISGHRSVSWYQQTPGQGLQFLFEYFSETQRNKGNFPGRFSGRQFSNSRSEMNVSTLELGDSALYLCASSLSSSGFPYEQYFGPGTRLTVT.

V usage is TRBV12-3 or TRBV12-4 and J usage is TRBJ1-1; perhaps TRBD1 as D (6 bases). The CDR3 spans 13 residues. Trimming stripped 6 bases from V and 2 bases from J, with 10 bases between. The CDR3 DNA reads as TGTGCCAGCAGGGAGGACAGAAACACTGAAGCTTTCTTT. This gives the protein CASREDRNTEAFF.

The CDR3 DNA reads TGTGCCAGCAGTTTAGGGCGGGAGGGCCTTCACTACGAGCAGTACTTC. Its translation: CASSLGREGLHYEQYF. The genes are TRBV27 and TRBJ2-7, with 9 bases matching TRBD2. Germline values: CDR1 MNHEY, CDR2 SMNVEV (reference sequence). The CDR3 covers 16 residues. J was trimmed by 3 bases and V by 2 bases; bases with no gene match: 8.